This T cell receptor (beta chain) was sequenced during a study of chemoradiotherapy in HPV16-positive cancers. The CDR3 is made up of 13 amino acids. From germline, CDR1 is MNHEY and CDR2 SVGAGI. With V trimmed by 7 bases and J by 7 bases, 4 bases remained unmatched. Using immunoSEQ multiplex PCR, the repertoire was profiled, and TCRdb retains in-frame clones only, with some absent. The table lists 9,500 to 15,000 clones, more than 75% of them singletons, with roughly 5.7% in the top ten. Sequences were derived from blood, sampled from a patient who underwent chemoradiotherapy. This clonotype was sampled from a human donor with HPV-associated anogenital cancer. The chain joins TRBV6-5 to TRBJ1-6; 7 bases map to TRBD1. CDR3 residues: CASTPDRNSPLHF. DNA of the CDR3: TGTGCCAGCACCCCGGACAGGAATTCACCCCTCCACTTT.